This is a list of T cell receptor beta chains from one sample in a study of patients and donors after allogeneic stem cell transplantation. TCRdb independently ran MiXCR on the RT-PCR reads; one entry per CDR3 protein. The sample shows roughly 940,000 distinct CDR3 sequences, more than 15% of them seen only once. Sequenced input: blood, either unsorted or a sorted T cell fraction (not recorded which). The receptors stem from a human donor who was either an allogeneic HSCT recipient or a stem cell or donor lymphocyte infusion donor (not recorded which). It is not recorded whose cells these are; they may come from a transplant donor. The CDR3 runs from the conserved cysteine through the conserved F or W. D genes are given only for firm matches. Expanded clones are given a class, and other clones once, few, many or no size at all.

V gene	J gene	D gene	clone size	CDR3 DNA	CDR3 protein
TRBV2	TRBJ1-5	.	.	TGTGCCAGCAGAGGAGGGAAGGTTTCGGGGGTCCAGCATTTT	CASRGGKVSGVQHF
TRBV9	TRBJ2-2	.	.	TGTGCCAGCAGCGTAGAGGTCGGGACAAAGACCGGGGAGCTGTTTTTT	CASSVEVGTKTGELFF
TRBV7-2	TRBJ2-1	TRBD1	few	TGTGCCAGCAGACAGGGGGCGAGTAATGAGCAGTTCTTC	CASRQGASNEQFF
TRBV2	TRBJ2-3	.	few	TGTGCCAGCACAGTGGACCAGCTAGATACGCAGTATTTT	CASTVDQLDTQYF
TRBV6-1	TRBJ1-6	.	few	TGTGCCAGTAAACAGGGCTCCTATAATTCACCCCTCCACTTT	CASKQGSYNSPLHF
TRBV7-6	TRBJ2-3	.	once	TGTGCCACAATGGACAGAACAGGCACAGATACGCAGTATTTT	CATMDRTGTDTQYF
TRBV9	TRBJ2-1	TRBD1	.	TGTGCCAGCAGCACCTCCGGACAGGGATACAATGAGCAGTTCTTC	CASSTSGQGYNEQFF
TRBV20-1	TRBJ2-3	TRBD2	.	TGCAGTGCTCGCCTAGCGGGAGTGTTGACAGATACGCAGTATTTT	CSARLAGVLTDTQYF
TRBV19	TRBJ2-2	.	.	TGTGCCAGTAGTTGGCTAGCGTCGGCCGGGGAGCTGTTTTTT	CASSWLASAGELFF
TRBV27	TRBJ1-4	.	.	TGTGCCAGCAGTTTAGGCACAGGCACTAATGAAAAACTGTTTTTT	CASSLGTGTNEKLFF
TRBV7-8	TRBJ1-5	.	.	TGTGCCAGCAGCGGAAATCCCCAGGGTAGAAGAAGCAATCAGCCCCAGCATTTT	CASSGNPQGRRSNQPQHF
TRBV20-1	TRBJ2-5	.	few	TGCAGTGCTATCCGAACGGGGGATTTACAAGAGACCCAGTACTTC	CSAIRTGDLQETQYF
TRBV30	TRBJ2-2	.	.	TGTGCCTGGAGGGCCGGGGGAACCGGGGAGCTGTTTTTT	CAWRAGGTGELFF
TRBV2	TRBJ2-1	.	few	TGTGCCAGCAGTGAAAGTTTCTATGAGCAGTTCTTC	CASSESFYEQFF
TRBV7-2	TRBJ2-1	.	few	TGTGCCAGCAGCTTCGTTGACAGCTCCTACAATGAGCAGTTCTTC	CASSFVDSSYNEQFF
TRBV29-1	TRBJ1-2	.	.	TGCAGCGTTGAGGGGGGGATTGGCTACACCTTC	CSVEGGIGYTF
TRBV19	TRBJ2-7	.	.	TGTGCCAGTAGTATAGGACCTAGGTGGAACTCCTACGAGCAGTACTTC	CASSIGPRWNSYEQYF
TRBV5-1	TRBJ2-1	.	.	TGCGCCAGCAGCTTGGAAGGGTCGAGGTCGGAGTTCTTC	CASSLEGSRSEFF
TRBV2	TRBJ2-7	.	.	TGTGCCAGCAGGGTCGGGGAGGCCTACGAGCAGTACTTC	CASRVGEAYEQYF
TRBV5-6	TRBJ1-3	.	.	TGTGCCAGCAGCTCTAGGGTGGGCCCTGGAAACACCATATATTTT	CASSSRVGPGNTIYF
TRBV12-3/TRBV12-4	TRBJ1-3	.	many	TGTGCCAGCAGTTCCGACAGGAACTCTGGAAACACCATATATTTT	CASSSDRNSGNTIYF
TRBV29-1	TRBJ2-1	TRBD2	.	TGCAGCGACCGACTAGCGGGGGGGCCTAGTGAGCAGTTCTTC	CSDRLAGGPSEQFF
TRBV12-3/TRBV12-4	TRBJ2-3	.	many	TGTGCCAGCAGTACAGGGACCCTCACAGATACGCAGTATTTT	CASSTGTLTDTQYF
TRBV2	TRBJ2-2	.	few	TGTGCCAGCAGTGGGGGCCAGGGGATGAACACCGGGGAGCTGTTTTTT	CASSGGQGMNTGELFF
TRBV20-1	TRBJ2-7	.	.	TGCAGTGCTAGAGATCGATTGCAAGACTCCTACGAGCAGTACTTC	CSARDRLQDSYEQYF
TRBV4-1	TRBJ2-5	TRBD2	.	TGCGCCAGCAGCCAGACTAGCGTCCCGGAGACCCAGTACTTC	CASSQTSVPETQYF
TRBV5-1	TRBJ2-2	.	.	TGCGCCAGCAGCTTGGGTACGGTTAAAGCCGGGGAGCTGTTTTTT	CASSLGTVKAGELFF
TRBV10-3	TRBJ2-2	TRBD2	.	TGTGCCGTTCGACTAGCGGGGGGGACCGGGGAGCTGTTTTTT	CAVRLAGGTGELFF
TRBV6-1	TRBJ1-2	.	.	TGTGCCAGCAGAAACCCAAGGACCTCCCCCGGCGGCTACACCTTC	CASRNPRTSPGGYTF
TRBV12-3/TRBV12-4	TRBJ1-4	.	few	TGTGCCAGCACCCCCGGGGGAAGAAGACAAACTAATGAAAAACTGTTTTTT	CASTPGGRRQTNEKLFF
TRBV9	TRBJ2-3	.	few	TGTGCCAGCAGCGTCCGGACGCAAGGGTACACAGATACGCAGTATTTT	CASSVRTQGYTDTQYF
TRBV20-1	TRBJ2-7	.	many	TGCAGTGCTAGATGGCGGATCTACGAGCAGTACTTC	CSARWRIYEQYF
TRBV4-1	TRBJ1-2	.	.	TGCGCCAGCAGCCTCCTGGACGAAGCTTATGGCTACACCTTC	CASSLLDEAYGYTF
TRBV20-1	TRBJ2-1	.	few	TGCAGTGCTAAGGACACCCGCTCCTACAATGAGCAGTTCTTC	CSAKDTRSYNEQFF
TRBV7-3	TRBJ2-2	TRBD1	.	TGTGCCAGCAGCCGGTTACAGGGGGCAGGGCAGCTGTTTTTT	CASSRLQGAGQLFF
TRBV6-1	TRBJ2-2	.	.	TGTGCCAGCAGGACAGGCCCGAACACCGGGGAGCTGTTTTTT	CASRTGPNTGELFF
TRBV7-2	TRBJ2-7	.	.	TGTGCCAGCAGCTTGAACGATGGGGGGGAGCAGTACTTC	CASSLNDGGEQYF
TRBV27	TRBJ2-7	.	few	TGTGCCAGCAGCTTTCGACAGGTAATCTACTACGAGCAGTACTTC	CASSFRQVIYYEQYF
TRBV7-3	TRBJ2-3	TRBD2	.	TGTGCCAGCAGCCGACTAGCGGGAGTGCCCCAAGATACGCAGTATTTT	CASSRLAGVPQDTQYF
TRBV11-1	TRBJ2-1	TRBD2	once	TGTGCCAGCAGCCCCCTAGCGGGGGACCCAGGGAATGAGCAGTTCTTC	CASSPLAGDPGNEQFF
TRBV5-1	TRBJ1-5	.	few	TGCGCCAGCAGCTTGGTATCAGGGAATCAGCCCCAGCATTTT	CASSLVSGNQPQHF
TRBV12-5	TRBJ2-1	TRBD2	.	TGTGCTAGTGGTTTGTATAGCGGGAGTGGGGTTAGTGTGGATGAGCAGTTCTTC	CASGLYSGSGVSVDEQFF
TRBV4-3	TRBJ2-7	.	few	TGCGCCAGCAGCCAACAGACGAACTCCTACGAGCAGTACTTC	CASSQQTNSYEQYF
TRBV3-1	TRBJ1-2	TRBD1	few	TGTGCCAGCAGCCCGGGACAGGGGGAATCATCCTATGGCTACACCTTC	CASSPGQGESSYGYTF
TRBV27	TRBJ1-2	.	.	TGTGCCAGCGGCCCGCGGTGGGACAACTATGGCTACACCTTC	CASGPRWDNYGYTF